Detailed here is one TCR beta chain. These data originate in a study of T cells after somatic rescue of genetic block. The CDR3 is 13 amino acids. V lost 8 bases and J 0 bases, leaving 11 bases between the germline ends. The germline V gene encodes CDR1 SGHTA and CDR2 FQGNSA. Sequenced by immunoSEQ multiplex PCR; TCRdb stores in-frame clones only, minus some. Of about 68,000 clones listed, 85% to 95% were seen once; the top ten hold over 2.5%. This sequence joins TRBV7-2 and TRBJ2-7; D is ambiguous. Sequencing was carried out using peripheral blood mononuclear cells (PBMCs). This TCR derives from a man between 40 and 49 years old. Here the CDR3 DNA reads TGTGCCAGCGGCCTTGGGTCCTCCTACGAGCAGTACTTC. Translation: CASGLGSSYEQYF.